A single T cell receptor (beta chain) is shown here with its context. The sample comes from a study of blood T cell repertoires in COVID-19. Background on the study: COVID-19 samples from acute and convalescent phases originated in the United States, Italy and Spain. Sample material is recorded as cDNA or gDNA derived from T cells, B-cell-depleted T cells, or PBMCs.

The CDR3 runs to 14 residues. Germline CDR1 and CDR2: KGHSH and LQKENI. V lost 5 bases, J lost 7 bases, and 8 bases stayed unmatched. As originally analysed: Amplification from reference gene primers served as the basis for estimated nucleated cell counts. Assay used: immunoSEQ multiplex PCR; TCRdb lists only in-frame clones, some missing. D and trimming come from the DNA, and the V and J calls and clone size come from that table. The sample lists 120,000 to 150,000 clones; 84% were seen once. The TCR sequence derives from a human donor in a cohort sampled during active COVID-19. The sequenced sample was peripheral blood. The gene calls are TRBV18 and TRBJ1-2; 9 bases fit TRBD1. The CDR3 region has the DNA TGTGCCAGCTCAATTAAGGGACAGGGATTTGGCTACACCTTC. It codes for CASSIKGQGFGYTF.